This TCR beta chain emerged from a study of response to subunit inactivated influenza vaccine. The CDR3 length is 16 residues. Germline V gives CDR1 LGHNA, CDR2 YSLEER. The V and J ends lost 0 bases and 4 bases respectively, with 13 bases between them. TCRdb reprocessed the RT-PCR reads with MiXCR, giving one entry per CDR3 protein. The repertoire holds roughly 760,000 distinct CDR3 sequences, with 21% as singletons. The source is a man between 50 and 59 years old who received an inactivated influenza vaccine. The chain employs TRBV4-3 and TRBJ2-1; tentatively, D is TRBD2 (5 bases). Sequencing used PBMCs from blood, obtained 5 days after vaccination. The CDR3, as DNA: TGCGCCAGCAGCCAAGAAGTCGGGATGGCATACAATGAGCAGTTCTTC. Protein: CASSQEVGMAYNEQFF.